One sample yielded the 12 T cell receptor beta chains listed below, sequenced in a study of technical replicates of blood from four donors. Assay used: immunoSEQ multiplex PCR; TCRdb lists only in-frame clones, some missing. The sample has approximately 74,000 clones, approximately 88% seen once. Input material: PBMCs. These receptors were obtained from a human donor in good health. Some clones in this sample may be carry-over from other donors' samples.

The V gene is TRBV29-1, the J gene TRBJ2-1; 8 bases line up with TRBD2. V dropped 7 bases and J dropped 6; count of bases not matched to a gene: 11. CDR1 SQVTM and CDR2 ANQGSEA come from the germline V gene. There are 14 residues in the CDR3. The DNA for the CDR3 is TGCAGCGACAAGACTAGCGCGACCATCAATGAGCAGTTCTTC. Protein sequence: CSDKTSATINEQFF.

The chain is built from TRBV6-6 and TRBJ1-6; D is uncertain. The V gene lost 5 bases and the J gene lost 5 bases, with 13 bases spanning the gap. CDR3 length: 15 amino acids. The germline CDR1 and CDR2 sequences are MNHNY and SVGAGI (reference sequence). CDR3 sequence: CASSRSLLDNSPLHF. The DNA of the CDR3 is TGTGCCAGCAGTCGAAGCCTACTAGATAATTCACCCCTCCACTTT.

This clone was picked up a small number of times. The chain is built from TRBV6-6 and TRBJ1-5; D unresolved. CDR1 is MNHNY and CDR2 is SVGAGI in the germline V gene (reference sequence). The germline V and J ends were trimmed by 7 bases and 6 bases, with 10 bases remaining between them. This CDR3 spans 12 amino acids. The CDR3 loop reads CASTLEGQPQHF. CDR3 DNA: TGTGCCAGCACTTTAGAGGGTCAGCCCCAGCATTTT.

This chain links TRBV11-2 with TRBJ2-7; tentative D call: TRBD2 (5 bases). Germline V gives CDR1 SGHAT, CDR2 FQNNGV. The CDR3 loop spans 15 amino acids. V lost 2 bases and J 9 bases, leaving 20 bases between the germline ends. The CDR3 loop is CASSLFSFVGAGQYF. CDR3 sequence (DNA): TGTGCCAGCAGCTTATTTAGCTTTGTGGGAGCCGGGCAGTACTTC. Together with reference TRBV11-2 and TRBJ2-7, the CDR3 gives the full variable domain: EAGVAQSPRYKIIEKRQSVAFWCNPISGHATLYWYQQILGQGPKLLIQFQNNGVVDDSQLPKDRFSAERLKGVDSTLKIQPAKLEDSAVYLCASSLFSFVGAGQYFGPGTRLTVT.

The rearrangement joins TRBV18 to TRBJ2-2, with a weak D call TRBD2 (6 bases). The CDR3 runs 15 residues. Germline lookup yields CDR1 KGHSH and CDR2 LQKENI. V shed 1 base and J shed 6 bases, with 12 bases lying between them. This CDR3 is CASSPRLDWSGELFF. CDR3 DNA: TGTGCCAGCTCACCACGACTAGATTGGTCCGGGGAGCTGTTTTTT.

The J gene is TRBJ2-5, the V gene TRBV4-2, with D maybe TRBD2 (6 bases). The CDR3 consists of 13 residues. Trimming cost V 8 bases and J 3 bases, with 13 bases left between them. Germline V gene sequence: CDR1 LGHNA, CDR2 YNFKEQ. The chain's CDR3 is CASSRGKEETQYF. CDR3 coding DNA: TGTGCCAGCTCCCGGGGGAAGGAAGAGACCCAGTACTTC.

The chain recombines TRBV29-1 with TRBJ1-1; possible D gene TRBD1, 5 bases. CDR3 length: 12 amino acids. The V gene's germline CDR1 is SQVTM and CDR2 ANQGSEA. Deletions cut 3 bases from V and 7 bases from J, with 12 bases between. In nucleotides, the CDR3 is TGCAGCGTTGAGGGGCCACTGCGTGAAGCTTTCTTT. Encoded protein: CSVEGPLREAFF.

The chain links TRBV6-5 to TRBJ1-6, with 9 bases lining up with TRBD1. V shed 10 bases and J 8 bases; nucleotides not matched to a gene: 6. This CDR3 has 13 residues. Per germline, CDR1 MNHEY and CDR2 SVGAGI. DNA of the CDR3: TGTGCCACCGGGACAGGGCTTTATTCACCCCTCCACTTT. It translates to CATGTGLYSPLHF.

The chain has TRBV7-2 and TRBJ1-2; 10 bases line up with TRBD1. J gave up 1 base and V 5 bases, and 7 bases lay outside the gene matches. CDR1 and CDR2 from the germline V gene are SGHTA and FQGNSA. This CDR3 comprises 16 residues. CDR3 DNA sequence: TGTGCCAGCAGCGCGGGACAGGGGATGGGTAACTATGGCTACACCTTC. It codes for CASSAGQGMGNYGYTF.

This clone was seen more than once but under ten times. The rearrangement links TRBV16 to TRBJ2-1; possibly TRBD1 for D (5 bases). There are 12 residues in the CDR3. The V gene lost 4 bases and the J gene lost 6 bases, with 7 bases spanning the gap. Germline-derived CDR1 and CDR2 are KGHSY and FQNENV. CDR3 amino acids: CASSPQGNEQFF. For the CDR3, the DNA is TGTGCCAGCAGCCCCCAGGGCAATGAGCAGTTCTTC.

The chain is built from TRBV27 and TRBJ2-2, with D perhaps TRBD1 (5 bases). Trimming shortened V by 2 bases and J by 4 bases, and 8 bases separated the two germline ends. The CDR3 is made up of 14 amino acids. The germline V gene has CDR1 MNHEY and CDR2 SMNVEV (reference sequence). DNA for the CDR3: TGTGCCAGCAGTTTAGGGGCAGGCACCGGGGAGCTGTTTTTT. This codes for CASSLGAGTGELFF.

Details on this clone: At one of its ends the junction is not consistent with the germline gene, which may arise from a read error. The rearrangement uses TRBV7-2 and TRBJ2-4; tentatively, D is TRBD2 (5 bases). This CDR3 contains 12 residues. CDR1 and CDR2 (germline): SGHTA, FQGNSA. The CDR3 region has the DNA TGTGCCAGCAGCTTAACCGGGGTTCCGACCGAATTC. This gives the protein CASSLTGVPTEF.